These T cell receptor beta chains were read from a single sample in a study of OX40 agonist ivuxolimab in advanced cancers. The method was immunoSEQ multiplex PCR; TCRdb's version includes in-frame clones alone and lacks a portion of them. The sample contains 30,000 to 40,000 clones, roughly 91% of which appear only once. Source: CD4+ or CD8+ T cells sorted from blood, taken in a trial of the OX40 agonist ivuxolimab. The origin of the receptors is an adult with an advanced solid tumor such as melanoma, head and neck, liver or kidney cancer. The CDR3 runs from the conserved cysteine through the conserved F or W. Fields, in order: D gene, CDR3 length, V gene, clone size, J gene, CDR3 DNA, CDR3 protein. The D gene is left open where the match is weak. The listing skips clone size in some rows; elsewhere it reads once, few, many or a size class.

d_gene: -
len: 14
v_gene: TRBV6-4
abundance: -
j_gene: TRBJ1-5
CDR3nt: TGTGCCAGCAGTGAAGAGTATAGCAATCAGCCCCAGCATTTT
CDR3aa: CASSEEYSNQPQHF

d_gene: -
len: 13
v_gene: TRBV4-1
abundance: -
j_gene: TRBJ2-7
CDR3nt: TGCGCCAGCAGCCAACAGAGCTCCTACGAGCAGTACTTC
CDR3aa: CASSQQSSYEQYF

d_gene: -
len: 14
v_gene: TRBV7-9
abundance: once
j_gene: TRBJ1-3
CDR3nt: TGTGCCAGCAGCCCCCAGGTAGCTGGAAACACCATATATTTT
CDR3aa: CASSPQVAGNTIYF

d_gene: TRBD1
len: 15
v_gene: TRBV10-3
abundance: -
j_gene: TRBJ2-1
CDR3nt: TGTGCCATCAGTGACGGGACAGGGGGCAGGAATGAGCAGTTCTTC
CDR3aa: CAISDGTGGRNEQFF

d_gene: -
len: 16
v_gene: TRBV11-2
abundance: -
j_gene: TRBJ1-1
CDR3nt: TGTGCCAGCAGCTTAACGGCTCAGGGACGAGACACTGAAGCTTTCTTT
CDR3aa: CASSLTAQGRDTEAFF

d_gene: -
len: 14
v_gene: TRBV27
abundance: -
j_gene: TRBJ2-7
CDR3nt: TGTGCCAGCAGTGTCCTTGGTTCTATCTACGAGCAGTACTTC
CDR3aa: CASSVLGSIYEQYF

d_gene: -
len: 16
v_gene: TRBV13
abundance: -
j_gene: TRBJ2-7
CDR3nt: TGTGCCAGCAGCTTTTGGTCGGCGGGGGCCACCTACGAGCAGTACTTC
CDR3aa: CASSFWSAGATYEQYF

d_gene: -
len: 14
v_gene: TRBV15
abundance: -
j_gene: TRBJ1-2
CDR3nt: TGTGCCACCAGCAGACAGGGGTATAGCTATGGCTACACCTTC
CDR3aa: CATSRQGYSYGYTF

d_gene: -
len: 13
v_gene: TRBV13
abundance: -
j_gene: TRBJ2-7
CDR3nt: TGTGCCAGCAGCCCCGGGGTAGGGTTCGAGCAGTACTTC
CDR3aa: CASSPGVGFEQYF

d_gene: -
len: 18
v_gene: TRBV19
abundance: -
j_gene: TRBJ1-6
CDR3nt: TGTGCCAGTAGCCGATGGGACGGGGAGAGCTCCTATAATTCACCCCTCCACTTT
CDR3aa: CASSRWDGESSYNSPLHF

d_gene: -
len: 20
v_gene: TRBV19
abundance: -
j_gene: TRBJ2-1
CDR3nt: TGTGCCAGTAGTATTTGGTTAGGAGGGGTCGCGGGCCAGGGGGACAATGAGCAGTTCTTC
CDR3aa: CASSIWLGGVAGQGDNEQFF

d_gene: TRBD1
len: 15
v_gene: TRBV7-6
abundance: -
j_gene: TRBJ1-6
CDR3nt: TGTGCCAGCAGGTATTCCGGGACAGATAATTCACCCCTCCACTTT
CDR3aa: CASRYSGTDNSPLHF

d_gene: TRBD2
len: 15
v_gene: TRBV5-8
abundance: -
j_gene: TRBJ2-5
CDR3nt: TGTGCCAGCAGCTTCAGCGGGGGGTACCAAGAGACCCAGTACTTC
CDR3aa: CASSFSGGYQETQYF

d_gene: -
len: 15
v_gene: TRBV6-1
abundance: -
j_gene: TRBJ1-1
CDR3nt: TGTGCCAGCAGTGAACTGACGGGCGGAGGTACTGAAGCTTTCTTT
CDR3aa: CASSELTGGGTEAFF

d_gene: -
len: 13
v_gene: TRBV6-6
abundance: -
j_gene: TRBJ1-1
CDR3nt: TGTGCCAGCAGTTACTCGGGCAGCACTGAAGCTTTCTTT
CDR3aa: CASSYSGSTEAFF

d_gene: -
len: 14
v_gene: TRBV11-2
abundance: -
j_gene: TRBJ1-6
CDR3nt: TGTGCCAGCGCCCAGGGGTTCCTTAATTCACCCCTCCACTTT
CDR3aa: CASAQGFLNSPLHF

d_gene: TRBD1
len: 16
v_gene: TRBV5-4
abundance: -
j_gene: TRBJ2-2
CDR3nt: TGTGCCAGCAGTGCCGGGACAGGGGATTGGGCCGGGGAGCTGTTTTTT
CDR3aa: CASSAGTGDWAGELFF

d_gene: -
len: 13
v_gene: TRBV19
abundance: -
j_gene: TRBJ2-4
CDR3nt: TGTGCCAGCGCCGGACGGGACAAAAACATTCAGTACTTC
CDR3aa: CASAGRDKNIQYF

d_gene: -
len: 14
v_gene: TRBV2
abundance: -
j_gene: TRBJ1-6
CDR3nt: TGTGCCACCCAGAAGGGGCAGAATAATTCACCCCTCCACTTT
CDR3aa: CATQKGQNNSPLHF

d_gene: -
len: 14
v_gene: TRBV28
abundance: once
j_gene: TRBJ2-1
CDR3nt: TGTGCCAGCAGTTTAACCGGGGACGGGGATGAGCAGTTCTTC
CDR3aa: CASSLTGDGDEQFF

d_gene: -
len: 15
v_gene: TRBV7-8
abundance: -
j_gene: TRBJ1-1
CDR3nt: TGTGCCAGCAGCTTTTACAGCGGGATTCGCACTGAAGCTTTCTTT
CDR3aa: CASSFYSGIRTEAFF

d_gene: -
len: 14
v_gene: TRBV28
abundance: -
j_gene: TRBJ2-5
CDR3nt: TGTGCCAGCAGGGGAGGTTTTGGCGGCGAGACCCAGTACTTC
CDR3aa: CASRGGFGGETQYF

d_gene: -
len: 16
v_gene: TRBV13
abundance: -
j_gene: TRBJ2-7
CDR3nt: TGTGCCAGCAGCTTAGAGGGGGTTGGGAGCTCCTACGAGCAGTACTTC
CDR3aa: CASSLEGVGSSYEQYF

d_gene: -
len: 14
v_gene: TRBV5-1
abundance: -
j_gene: TRBJ2-7
CDR3nt: TGCGCCAGCAGCTTAGGGGTAAGCTCCTACGAGCAGTACTTC
CDR3aa: CASSLGVSSYEQYF

d_gene: -
len: 12
v_gene: TRBV5-5
abundance: -
j_gene: TRBJ1-1
CDR3nt: TGTGCCTGTAGCCGGGGGAACACTGAAGCTTTCTTT
CDR3aa: CACSRGNTEAFF

d_gene: -
len: 14
v_gene: TRBV27
abundance: -
j_gene: TRBJ2-3
CDR3nt: TGTGCCAGCAGTTTGACCACTCATGGGGATACGCAGTATTTT
CDR3aa: CASSLTTHGDTQYF

d_gene: -
len: 15
v_gene: TRBV27
abundance: -
j_gene: TRBJ2-1
CDR3nt: TGTGCCAGCAGCCCAGTGGTTAGCGGAGGGGAGGTGCAGTTCTTC
CDR3aa: CASSPVVSGGEVQFF

d_gene: TRBD1
len: 14
v_gene: TRBV6-5
abundance: -
j_gene: TRBJ1-5
CDR3nt: TGTGCCAGCAGTACAGGGGGAGAAGGTCAGCCCCAGCATTTT
CDR3aa: CASSTGGEGQPQHF

d_gene: -
len: 15
v_gene: TRBV27
abundance: -
j_gene: TRBJ2-7
CDR3nt: TGTGCCAGCAGCTCGCCGGGTGGGTCGATCTACGAGCAGTACTTC
CDR3aa: CASSSPGGSIYEQYF

d_gene: -
len: 15
v_gene: TRBV5-4
abundance: -
j_gene: TRBJ2-5
CDR3nt: TGTGCCAGCAGCTGGGGGACTCTCAAACAAGAGACCCAGTACTTC
CDR3aa: CASSWGTLKQETQYF

d_gene: -
len: 11
v_gene: TRBV5-5
abundance: once
j_gene: TRBJ1-1
CDR3nt: TGTGCCAGCAGCAAAGGGGCTGAAGCTTTCTTT
CDR3aa: CASSKGAEAFF

d_gene: TRBD1
len: 14
v_gene: TRBV6-5
abundance: -
j_gene: TRBJ1-1
CDR3nt: TGTGCCAGCAGCGAATACAGGGGGAACACTGAAGCTTTCTTT
CDR3aa: CASSEYRGNTEAFF

d_gene: TRBD2
len: 17
v_gene: TRBV27
abundance: -
j_gene: TRBJ2-2
CDR3nt: TGTGCCAGCAGTTTAAGTAGCGGGAGTTCCGGGGTCGGGGAGCTGTTTTTT
CDR3aa: CASSLSSGSSGVGELFF

d_gene: TRBD1
len: 15
v_gene: TRBV28
abundance: -
j_gene: TRBJ1-5
CDR3nt: TGTGCCAGCAGTTTACGGACAGGGGCCAATCAGCCCCAGCATTTT
CDR3aa: CASSLRTGANQPQHF

d_gene: TRBD1
len: 16
v_gene: TRBV4-1
abundance: -
j_gene: TRBJ1-1
CDR3nt: TGCGCCAGCAGCCAACGTGACAGGGTGATGAACACTGAAGCTTTCTTT
CDR3aa: CASSQRDRVMNTEAFF

d_gene: TRBD2
len: 15
v_gene: TRBV5-1
abundance: once
j_gene: TRBJ2-3
CDR3nt: TGCGCCAGCAGCCCGCGACTAGCGGTACCAGATACGCAGTATTTT
CDR3aa: CASSPRLAVPDTQYF

d_gene: -
len: 14
v_gene: TRBV10-3
abundance: once
j_gene: TRBJ2-7
CDR3nt: TGTGCCATCAGTGGGAGATTGAGCTCCTACGAGCAGTACTTC
CDR3aa: CAISGRLSSYEQYF

d_gene: -
len: 11
v_gene: TRBV27
abundance: once
j_gene: TRBJ2-1
CDR3nt: TGTGCCACCCGGTCCTACAATGAGCAGTTCTTC
CDR3aa: CATRSYNEQFF

d_gene: TRBD1
len: 15
v_gene: TRBV7-2
abundance: -
j_gene: TRBJ2-1
CDR3nt: TGTGCCAGCAGCCCCAGGGGGACCTCCTACAATGAGCAGTTCTTC
CDR3aa: CASSPRGTSYNEQFF

d_gene: TRBD2
len: 16
v_gene: TRBV27
abundance: -
j_gene: TRBJ2-1
CDR3nt: TGTGCCAGCAGTCCCCTTGCAGCGGGAGAATACAATGAGCAGTTCTTC
CDR3aa: CASSPLAAGEYNEQFF